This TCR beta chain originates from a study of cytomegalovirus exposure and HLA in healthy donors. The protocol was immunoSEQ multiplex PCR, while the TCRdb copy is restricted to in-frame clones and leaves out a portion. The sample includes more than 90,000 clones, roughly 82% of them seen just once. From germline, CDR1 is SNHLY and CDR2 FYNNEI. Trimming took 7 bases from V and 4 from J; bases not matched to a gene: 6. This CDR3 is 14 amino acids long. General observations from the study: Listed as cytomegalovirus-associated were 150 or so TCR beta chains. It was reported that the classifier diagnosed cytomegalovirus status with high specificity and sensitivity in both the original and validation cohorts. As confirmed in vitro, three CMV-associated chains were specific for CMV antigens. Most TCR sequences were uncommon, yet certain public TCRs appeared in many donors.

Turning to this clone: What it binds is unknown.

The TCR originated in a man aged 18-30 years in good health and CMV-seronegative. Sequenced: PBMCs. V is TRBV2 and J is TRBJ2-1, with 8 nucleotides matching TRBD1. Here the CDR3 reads CASKVGTGYNEQFF. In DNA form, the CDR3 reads TGTGCCAGCAAGGTGGGGACAGGTTACAATGAGCAGTTCTTC.